Below, 17 T cell receptor beta chains from the same sample are listed, as sequenced in a study of CD8 T cells in Susac syndrome. RNA totalling about 0.5 to 1 ug underwent reverse transcription with random hexamers. TCRdb recomputed calls from the immunoSEQ multiplex PCR reads with MiXCR, one row per CDR3 protein. In the table there are approximately 300,000 distinct CDR3 sequences, about 88% of which are singletons. The sequenced material came from CD8+ T cells from PBMCs. These receptor sequences come from a human donor with multiple sclerosis.

This chain joins TRBV20-1 and TRBJ2-7; D is uncertain. Germline CDR1 is DFQATT and CDR2 is SNEGSKA (reference sequence). CDR3 length: 13 amino acids. Trimming removed 0 bases from V and 9 bases from J, with 15 bases in between. The CDR3 DNA follows: TGCAGTGCTAGAGATTCGGTCGCGGAAATGCAGTACTTC. It translates to CSARDSVAEMQYF.

This clonotype has more than one count but fewer than ten. The gene calls are TRBV4-3 and TRBJ2-1; possible D gene TRBD2, 6 bases. The CDR3 has 16 residues. Trimming cost V 0 bases and J 7 bases, with 16 bases left between them. From germline, CDR1 is LGHNA and CDR2 YSLEER. The CDR3 nucleotides read TGCGCCAGCAGCCAAGATGGGCTTTGGGCGGGAAATGAGCAGTTCTTC. Translated: CASSQDGLWAGNEQFF.

The J gene is TRBJ2-3, the V gene TRBV5-6; D remains ambiguous. Trimming took 2 bases from V and 3 from J, leaving 10 bases between them. This CDR3 comprises 14 residues. CDR1 and CDR2 from the germline V gene are SGHDT and YYEEEE. This CDR3 is CASSFQTGTDTQYF. The CDR3 nucleotides are TGTGCCAGCAGCTTCCAGACCGGAACAGATACGCAGTATTTT. Supplemented by reference TRBV5-6 and TRBJ2-3, the full variable domain reads DAGVTQSPTHLIKTRGQQVTLRCSPKSGHDTVSWYQQALGQGPQFIFQYYEEEERQRGNFPDRFSGHQFPNYSSELNVNALLLGDSALYLCASSFQTGTDTQYFGPGTRLTVL.

This clonotype was counted once. J is TRBJ2-1 and V is TRBV4-3; the D gene is possibly TRBD2 (6 bases). The CDR3 is made up of 15 amino acids. CDR1 is LGHNA, CDR2 YSLEER, per germline. Trimming left V 0 bases short and J 9 bases short, with 15 bases between. The CDR3 DNA is TGCGCCAGCAGCCAAGACCTTCTACTAGCTAGTGAGCAGTTCTTC. Translated: CASSQDLLLASEQFF.

The chain has TRBV6-6 and TRBJ2-7; D gene uncertain. The V end lost 0 bases, the J end lost 4 bases, and 13 bases lay between the germline ends. This CDR3 spans 15 amino acids. Germline CDR1 reads MNHNY; CDR2 reads SVGAGI (reference sequence). CDR3 amino acids: CASSYSSDPFYEQYF. CDR3 sequence (DNA): TGTGCCAGCAGTTACTCGAGCGACCCCTTTTACGAGCAGTACTTC.

The chain is built from TRBV20-1 and TRBJ2-3; the match to TRBD1 covers 7 bases. Germline trimming cut 6 bases from V and 2 bases from J; bases unmatched to any gene: 11. This CDR3 has 15 residues. Germline V gives CDR1 DFQATT, CDR2 SNEGSKA (reference sequence). DNA of the CDR3: TGCAGTGCCCATCCCCGGGACAGAGTCACAGATACGCAGTATTTT. Amino acid sequence: CSAHPRDRVTDTQYF.

This sequence joins TRBV30 and TRBJ1-2, with D possibly being TRBD1 (6 bases). With 2 bases removed from V and 0 bases from J, the gap between germline ends came to 7 bases. The germline V gene has CDR1 GTSNPN and CDR2 SVGIG (reference sequence). The CDR3 sequence is 13 residues long. CDR3 nucleotides: TGTGCCTGGAGTACAGGGTCTAACTATGGCTACACCTTC. Translation gives CAWSTGSNYGYTF.

The table lists this clonotype with a count of one. The chain employs TRBV6-2 or TRBV6-3 and TRBJ2-7; possibly TRBD1 for D (5 bases). The CDR3 has 13 amino acids. The V gene lost 2 bases and the J gene lost 6 bases, with 11 bases spanning the gap. Germline values: CDR1 MNHEY, CDR2 SVGEGT. The CDR3 protein is CASSYAEGVEQYF. CDR3 in DNA: TGTGCCAGCAGTTACGCAGAAGGGGTCGAGCAGTACTTC.

This clonotype appeared a few times. The chain recombines TRBV6-1 with TRBJ2-1; 10 nucleotides align to TRBD1. The V segment lost 4 bases and the J segment 5 bases; nucleotides outside the gene matches: 2. Germline CDR1 MNHNS, CDR2 SASEGT. The length of the CDR3 is 14 residues. The CDR3 is CASSGQGANNEQFF. CDR3 bases: TGTGCCAGCAGTGGACAGGGGGCAAACAATGAGCAGTTCTTC.

The genes are TRBV7-9 and TRBJ2-7, with D possibly matching TRBD2 (6 bases). The CDR3 totals 14 residues. Trimming stripped 3 bases from V and 6 bases from J, with 15 bases between. CDR1 and CDR2 (germline): SEHNR, FQNEAQ (reference sequence). This CDR3 reads CASSFGTSRPEQYF. CDR3 coding DNA: TGTGCCAGCAGCTTCGGGACTTCGCGGCCCGAGCAGTACTTC.

This clonotype was found once. V gene TRBV5-6 combines with J gene TRBJ2-5; D is unresolved. Germline V gene sequence: CDR1 SGHDT, CDR2 YYEEEE. This CDR3 has 12 amino acids. Trimming took off 4 bases at V and 0 bases at J, with 4 bases between the two ends. The chain's CDR3 is CASSPHQETQYF. In DNA form, the CDR3 reads TGTGCCAGCAGCCCCCACCAAGAGACCCAGTACTTC.

This chain uses TRBV7-9 with TRBJ1-2; D is unclear. The CDR3 has 14 amino acids. Germline values: CDR1 SEHNR, CDR2 FQNEAQ (reference sequence). Trimming stripped 5 bases from V and 4 bases from J, with 14 bases between. The CDR3: CASSANTEIYGYTF. The CDR3, as DNA: TGTGCCAGCAGCGCCAATACAGAGATCTATGGCTACACCTTC.

V is TRBV7-6 and J is TRBJ2-2; D remains unclear. Germline V gene sequence: CDR1 SGHVS, CDR2 FNYEAQ. The CDR3 is 17 residues long. Trimming took off 4 bases at V and 3 bases at J, with 18 bases between the two ends. In DNA form, the CDR3 reads TGTGCCAGCAGCTCCCGACGGCCCGGGTCTTACACCGGGGAGCTGTTTTTT. This gives the protein CASSSRRPGSYTGELFF.

The count of this clonotype is one. The chain joins TRBV29-1 to TRBJ2-1, with D hard to call. V was shortened by 3 bases and J by 8 bases, with 17 bases between the two germline ends. Per the germline V gene, CDR1 is SQVTM and CDR2 is ANQGSEA. This CDR3 comprises 14 residues. The CDR3 DNA reads as TGCAGCGTTGAGTCCCGGATCCCTGGCGATGAGCAGTTCTTC. It codes for CSVESRIPGDEQFF.

V and J are TRBV7-9 and TRBJ1-1; D ambiguous. Germline CDR1 reads SEHNR; CDR2 reads FQNEAQ (reference sequence). Trimming cost V 1 base and J 1 base, with 7 bases left between them. The CDR3 totals 14 residues. The CDR3 nucleotides are TGTGCCAGCAGCTTAGAGGGCCAGAACACTGAAGCTTTCTTT. It yields the protein CASSLEGQNTEAFF.

This clonotype was seen only a few times. V and J are TRBV5-1 and TRBJ1-2; D gene uncertain. Trimming stripped 3 bases from V and 6 bases from J, with 18 bases between. The CDR3 is 15 residues long. The germline V gene has CDR1 SGHRS and CDR2 YFSETQ. The CDR3 sequence is CASSSAWEGSDGYTF. The CDR3 region has the DNA TGCGCCAGCAGCTCAGCTTGGGAGGGAAGTGATGGCTACACCTTC.

This chain links TRBV27 with TRBJ2-1; D is possibly TRBD2 (5 bases). The CDR3 has 14 amino acids. Germline V CDR1 and CDR2: MNHEY, SMNVEV (reference sequence). V was clipped by 6 bases and J by 5 bases, with 14 bases between them. The CDR3 loop is CASSLLGRNNEQFF. The DNA of the CDR3 is TGTGCCAGCAGCCTACTAGGGCGGAACAATGAGCAGTTCTTC.